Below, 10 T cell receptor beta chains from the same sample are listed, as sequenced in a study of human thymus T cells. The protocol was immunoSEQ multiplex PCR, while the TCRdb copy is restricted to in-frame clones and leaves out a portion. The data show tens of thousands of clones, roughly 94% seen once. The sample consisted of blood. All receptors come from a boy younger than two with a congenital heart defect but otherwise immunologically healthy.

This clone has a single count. In DNA, the CDR3 is TGTGCCAGCAGTTTATGGATGAACACTGAAGCTTTCTTT. Its translation is CASSLWMNTEAFF. The chain links TRBV28 to TRBJ1-1; D unresolved. Trimming cost V 0 bases and J 0 bases, with 2 bases left between them. Per germline, CDR1 MDHEN and CDR2 SYDVKM. CDR3 size: 13 residues.

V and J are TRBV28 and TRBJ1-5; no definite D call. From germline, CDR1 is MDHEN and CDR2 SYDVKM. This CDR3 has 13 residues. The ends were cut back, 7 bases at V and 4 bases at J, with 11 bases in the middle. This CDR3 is CASNSRANQPQHF. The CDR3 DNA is TGTGCCAGCAATTCGCGGGCTAATCAGCCCCAGCATTTT.

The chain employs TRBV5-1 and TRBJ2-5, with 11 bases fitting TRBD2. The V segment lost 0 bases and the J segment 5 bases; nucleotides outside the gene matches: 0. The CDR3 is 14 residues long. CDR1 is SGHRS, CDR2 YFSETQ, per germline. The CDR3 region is CASSLGLAGETQYF. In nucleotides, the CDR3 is TGCGCCAGCAGCTTGGGACTAGCGGGGGAGACCCAGTACTTC.

The CDR3, as DNA: TGCGCCAGCAGTGAACGGAGCGGGAGATACAATGAGCAGTTCTTC. Translating gives CASSERSGRYNEQFF. The chain combines TRBV10-2 with TRBJ2-1, with TRBD2 matching 8 bases. Looked up from germline, CDR1 is WSHSY and CDR2 is SAAADI. CDR3 length equals 15 residues. The ends lost 3 bases at V and 4 bases at J; junction bases unmatched: 5.

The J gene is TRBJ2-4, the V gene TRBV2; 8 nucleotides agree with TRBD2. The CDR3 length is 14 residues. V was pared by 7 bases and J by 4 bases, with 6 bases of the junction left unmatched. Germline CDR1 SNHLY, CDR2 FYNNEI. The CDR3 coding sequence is TGTGCCAGCATCAAAAGCGGGGGAAAAAACATTCAGTACTTC. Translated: CASIKSGGKNIQYF.

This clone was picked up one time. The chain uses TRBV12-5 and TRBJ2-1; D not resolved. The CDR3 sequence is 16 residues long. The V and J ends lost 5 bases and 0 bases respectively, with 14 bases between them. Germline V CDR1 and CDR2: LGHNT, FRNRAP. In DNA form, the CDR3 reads TGTGCTAGTGGTCCCAGTTCGAAAAGCTCCTACAATGAGCAGTTCTTC. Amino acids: CASGPSSKSSYNEQFF.

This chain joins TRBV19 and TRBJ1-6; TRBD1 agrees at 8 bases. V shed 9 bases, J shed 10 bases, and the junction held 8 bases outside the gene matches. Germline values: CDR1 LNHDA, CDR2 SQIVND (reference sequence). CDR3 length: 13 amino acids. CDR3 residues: CASKRRQGSPLHF. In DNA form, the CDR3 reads TGTGCCAGCAAACGACGACAGGGGTCACCCCTCCACTTT.

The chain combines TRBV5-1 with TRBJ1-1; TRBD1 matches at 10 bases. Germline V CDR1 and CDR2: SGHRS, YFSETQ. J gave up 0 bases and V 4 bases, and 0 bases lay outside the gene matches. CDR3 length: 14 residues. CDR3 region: CASSGTGVNTEAFF. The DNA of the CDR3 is TGCGCCAGCAGCGGGACAGGGGTGAACACTGAAGCTTTCTTT.

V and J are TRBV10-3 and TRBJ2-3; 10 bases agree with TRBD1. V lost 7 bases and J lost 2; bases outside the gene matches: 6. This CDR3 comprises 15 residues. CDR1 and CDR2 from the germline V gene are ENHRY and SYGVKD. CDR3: CAITPGQGTTDTQYF. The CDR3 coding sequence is TGTGCCATCACTCCGGGACAGGGGACCACAGATACGCAGTATTTT.

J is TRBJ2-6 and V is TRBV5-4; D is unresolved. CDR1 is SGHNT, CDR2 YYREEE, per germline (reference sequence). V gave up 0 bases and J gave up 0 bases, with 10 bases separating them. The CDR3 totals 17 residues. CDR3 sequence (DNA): TGTGCCAGCAGCTTGGGTTTCATAAGCTCTGGGGCCAACGTCCTGACTTTC. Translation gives CASSLGFISSGANVLTF.